These 10 T cell receptor beta chains share one sample of origin, sequenced in a study of blood T cells in healthy people across ages. A J-beta primer mix and a sample-barcoded 5' primer were used in a second PCR of roughly 7 to 12 cycles. TCRdb analysed the 5' RACE reads with MiXCR anew, one entry per CDR3 protein. The sample records about 620,000 distinct CDR3 sequences, roughly half being singletons. Specimen: blood. All receptors derive from a woman of 80 years or more in good health.

The sample holds many counts of this clonotype. CDR3 in DNA: TGCGCCAGCAGCTTGGCCCTGGTACTCTCCTACAATGAGCAGTTCTTC. Translation: CASSLALVLSYNEQFF. This chain joins TRBV5-1 and TRBJ2-1; D uncertain. Germline CDR1 is SGHRS and CDR2 is YFSETQ. Trimming stripped 0 bases from V and 0 bases from J, with 10 bases between. The CDR3 loop spans 16 amino acids.

Of note for this clonotype: This may stem from a read error, because a much larger clone lies one nucleotide away. The chain joins TRBV12-3 or TRBV12-4 to TRBJ2-5; 7 nucleotides match TRBD2. The CDR3 consists of 15 residues. CDR3 bases: TGTGCCAGCAGTTTAACAAGCGGGGCCCTTAGGACCAAGTACTTC. It encodes CASSLTSGALRTKYF.

This clonotype has more than one count but fewer than ten. It may be a read error: a sequence one base away is much more abundant. The chain couples TRBV3-1 to TRBJ2-7; 15 nucleotides line up with TRBD2. There are 14 residues in the CDR3. Trimming cost V 5 bases and J 10 bases; bases outside gene matches: 6. CDR1 LGHDT and CDR2 YNNKEL come from the germline V gene (reference sequence). CDR3 protein: CASSDGTSGRQQYF. CDR3 DNA sequence: TGTGCCAGCAGCGACGGGACTAGCGGGAGGCAACAGTACTTC.

This clonotype was seen more than once but under ten times. Being one base from a much bigger clone, this may be a read error. The CDR3 DNA follows: TGTGCCGGCAGACCGGGACTAGCGAACTACAATGAGCAGTTCTTC. This gives the protein CAGRPGLANYNEQFF. The chain uses TRBV6-6 and TRBJ2-1; 10 bases line up with TRBD2. Germline-derived CDR1 and CDR2 are MNHNY and SVGAGI (reference sequence). The CDR3 sequence is 15 residues long.

The chain recombines TRBV7-2 with TRBJ2-1; 11 nucleotides agree with TRBD2. V lost 0 bases and J lost 0; bases outside the gene matches: 13. CDR3 length equals 21 residues. CDR1 is SGHTA, CDR2 FQGNSA, per germline. The CDR3 loop reads CASSLATLGTSGPSSYNEQFF. The CDR3 region has the DNA TGTGCCAGCAGCTTAGCTACCTTAGGGACTAGCGGACCGAGCTCCTACAATGAGCAGTTCTTC.

This sequence joins TRBV5-1 and TRBJ1-2; 7 bases are a match to TRBD1. The germline V gene has CDR1 SGHRS and CDR2 YFSETQ. Trimming cost V 4 bases and J 2 bases; bases outside gene matches: 8. The CDR3 covers 15 residues. CDR3: CASSLDPGQNYGYTF. The CDR3 bases are TGCGCCAGCAGCCTTGACCCGGGACAGAACTATGGCTACACCTTC.

This clonotype was seen a few times. The V gene is TRBV11-3, the J gene TRBJ2-1, with a tentative D call TRBD1 (6 bases). The CDR3 runs 16 residues. CDR1 and CDR2 from the germline V gene are SGHNT and YENEEA. The ends were cut back, 5 bases at V and 9 bases at J, with 23 bases in the middle. Here the CDR3 reads CASSLRGSRGMGEQFF. The CDR3 nucleotides read TGTGCCAGCAGCCTAAGAGGGTCTAGGGGGATGGGTGAGCAGTTCTTC.

This chain links TRBV24-1 with TRBJ2-1; D unclear. The CDR3 contains 13 residues. CDR1 and CDR2 from the germline V gene are KGHDR and SFDVKD. The V end was cut by 3 bases, the J end by 2 bases, with 4 bases between. DNA of the CDR3: TGTGCCACCAGTGATGCGACCTACAATGAGCAGTTCTTC. Amino acids: CATSDATYNEQFF.

The gene calls are TRBV25-1 and TRBJ2-3, with 7 bases matching TRBD1. Trimming took 5 bases from V and 3 from J; bases not matched to a gene: 11. Germline loops: CDR1 MGHDK, CDR2 SYGVNS. This CDR3 contains 16 residues. CDR3 DNA: TGTGCCAGCAGTTCCCCGACAGGGCTTAAAACAGATACGCAGTATTTT. Amino acids: CASSSPTGLKTDTQYF. The full variable domain, in which reference TRBV25-1 and TRBJ2-3 provide the parts outside the CDR3, is EADIYQTPRYLVIGTGKKITLECSQTMGHDKMYWYQQDPGMELHLIHYSYGVNSTEKGDLSSESTVSRIRTEHFPLTLESARPSHTSQYLCASSSPTGLKTDTQYFGPGTRLTVL.

This clonotype was seen once. The V gene is TRBV2, the J gene TRBJ2-1; D gene unclear. The CDR3 is made up of 12 amino acids. CDR1 is SNHLY and CDR2 is FYNNEI in the germline V gene. Trimming removed 6 bases at V and 10 bases at J, with 13 bases between. CDR3 DNA: TGTGCCAGCAGCCCGTTGGCATACGAGCAGTTCTTC. It yields the protein CASSPLAYEQFF. Using reference TRBV2 and TRBJ2-1 for the parts outside the CDR3, the full variable domain is EPEVTQTPSHQVTQMGQEVILRCVPISNHLYFYWYRQILGQKVEFLVSFYNNEISEKSEIFDDQFSVERPDGSNFTLKIRSTKLEDSAMYFCASSPLAYEQFFGPGTRLTVL.